This T cell receptor beta chain was recovered during a study of blood T cell repertoires in COVID-19. On the study more broadly: Italy, Spain and the United States were the sources of the convalescent and acute COVID-19 samples. The analysed material was cDNA or gDNA that came from T cells, B-cell-depleted T cells, or PBMCs.

In the original workflow: Reference gene primer amplification gave nucleated cell count estimates. TCRdb's copy holds only in-frame clones and misses some; the assay was immunoSEQ multiplex PCR. V, J and clone size derive from that table, while D and trimming were established from the DNA sequence. This repertoire shows tens of thousands of clones, around 87% found once; its top ten account for approximately 8%. Per germline, CDR1 SQVTM and CDR2 ANQGSEA. Trimming removed 4 bases at V and 3 bases at J, with 6 bases between. The CDR3 loop spans 11 amino acids. The source is a man in his forties or fifties with active COVID-19. Sequencing was done on a sample of peripheral blood. The V call is TRBV29-1, the J call TRBJ1-2; no clear D gene. The CDR3 protein is CSVVSDYGYTF. Here the CDR3 DNA reads TGCAGCGTTGTCTCCGACTATGGCTACACCTTC.